A selection of T cell receptor beta chains follows, all from one sample in a study of graft-versus-host responses after intestinal transplantation. The assay was immunoSEQ multiplex PCR, and TCRdb's table has in-frame clones only and misses some. This table has 7,500 to 10,000 clones, around 84% appearing once. The specimen was ileum tissue, collected 500 to 550 days after intestinal transplant. The receptors originated from a human patient who received an intestinal transplant, so some T cells may come from the graft donor. Both conserved end residues are part of each CDR3. The D gene is left open where the match is weak. Part of the rows lack a size; the others show once, few, many or a class for expanded clones.

clone_size	v_call	j_call	d_call	cdr3_nt	cdr3_aa
-	TRBV5-1	TRBJ2-7	-	TGCGCCAGCAGCGTCGGGTCTCCTTACGAGCAGTACTTC	CASSVGSPYEQYF
once	TRBV2	TRBJ2-5	TRBD2	TGTGCCAGCAGTGCGGGGGGGCATGAGACCCAGTACTTC	CASSAGGHETQYF
-	TRBV6-5	TRBJ2-7	-	TGTGCCAGCAGTTACGGGACGCCCACGGTGAGCGAGCAGTACTTC	CASSYGTPTVSEQYF
-	TRBV2	TRBJ2-3	TRBD2	TGTGCCAGCGGGAGGGGAGGACTAGCGGGAACAGATACGCAGTATTTT	CASGRGGLAGTDTQYF
once	TRBV4-3	TRBJ2-5	-	TGCGCCAGCCGTGGGAGCCAAGAGACCCAGTACTTC	CASRGSQETQYF
-	TRBV19	TRBJ2-2	-	TGTGCCAGTAGTCCAGATTACACCGGGGAGCTGTTTTTT	CASSPDYTGELFF
-	TRBV27	TRBJ1-5	-	TGTGCCAGCAGTAACCAGGGTGAGGGTCAGCCCCAGCATTTT	CASSNQGEGQPQHF
-	TRBV6-5	TRBJ1-2	-	TGTGCCAGCAGTGAAAGGATTGAAGGGAAAGGCTACACCTTC	CASSERIEGKGYTF
-	TRBV11-2	TRBJ1-2	-	TGTGCCAGCAGCTTTGAGCCTAACTATGGCTACACCTTC	CASSFEPNYGYTF
-	TRBV7-2	TRBJ1-5	TRBD1	TGTGCCAGCAGCAGAGGACAGGGGAGTCAGCCCCAGCATTTT	CASSRGQGSQPQHF
-	TRBV28	TRBJ2-7	TRBD1	TGTGCCAGCAGTTGGACAGGGGGCTACGAGCAGTACTTC	CASSWTGGYEQYF
-	TRBV6-4	TRBJ2-6	-	TGTGCCAGCAGTGACGGATCTGGGGCCAACGTCCTGACTTTC	CASSDGSGANVLTF
-	TRBV4-3	TRBJ1-2	-	TGCGCCAGCAGCCCAGGAGGGGGGGTTACAGGCTATGGCTACACCTTC	CASSPGGGVTGYGYTF